This note documents a single TCR beta chain sequence. The antigen remains unidentified. The junction departs from the called germline gene at one end, perhaps through a read error. Scientists ran DNA taken from cultured CD4+ T cells through the Oncomine TCR Beta short-read assay for sequencing. Researchers extracted genomic DNA from CD4+ T cells that had been cultured. Using its own MiXCR run on the PCR reads, TCRdb lists one record per CDR3 protein. The data hold fewer than 8,000 distinct CDR3 sequences, with roughly a third observed a single time. This entry comes from a study of vaccination and CD4 T cells after COVID-19. Study-wide background: Post-diagnosis, post-COVID samples were collected after a median 101 days, ranging 35 to 161. Control cultures received a CEFX pool, an HIV-1 Nef pool, or no peptide. General observations from the study: Spike mono-reactive status applied to 304 of 307 vaccine-specific clones in convalescent patients.

Treatment in this sample: roughly 10-day PBMC culture with coronavirus spike peptide pools or control peptides (ViraFEST assay). Those CD4+ T cells from the unexposed donor predate the COVID-19 pandemic (2011-2018). Unexposed donors' CD4+ T cells were tested against SARS-CoV-2 S/N and four cold-coronavirus spikes when cell numbers allowed. CDR3 length equals 19 residues. The germline V gene has CDR1 SGHVS and CDR2 FQNEAQ. The V and J genes are TRBV7-8 and TRBJ1-6; 7 bases are a match to TRBD1. Sequencing was carried out using CD4+ T cells from blood, cultured in vitro. The TCR was taken from a human donor in good health. As DNA, the CDR3 is TGTGCCAGCAGCTTAACCGCCCCGGACAGGAGCTCCTATAATTCATCCCTCCACTTT. The encoded protein is CASSLTAPDRSSYNSSLHF.